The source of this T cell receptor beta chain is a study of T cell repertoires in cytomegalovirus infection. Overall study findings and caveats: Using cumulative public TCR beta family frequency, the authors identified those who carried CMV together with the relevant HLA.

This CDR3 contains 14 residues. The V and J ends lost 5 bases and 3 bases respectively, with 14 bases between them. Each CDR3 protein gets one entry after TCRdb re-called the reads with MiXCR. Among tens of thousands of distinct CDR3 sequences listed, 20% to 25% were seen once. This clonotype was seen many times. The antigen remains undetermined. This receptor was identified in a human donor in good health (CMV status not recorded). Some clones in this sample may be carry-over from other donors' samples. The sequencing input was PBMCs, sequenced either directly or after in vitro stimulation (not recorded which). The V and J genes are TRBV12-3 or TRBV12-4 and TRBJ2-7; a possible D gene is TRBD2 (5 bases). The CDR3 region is CASSHRGILYEQYF. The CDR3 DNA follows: TGTGCCAGCAGTCATCGGGGAATTCTCTACGAGCAGTACTTC.